These 14 T cell receptor beta chains were sequenced from one sample in a study of T cell repertoires in cytomegalovirus infection. TCRdb called the reads again in MiXCR, with one record for every CDR3 protein. The sample records approximately 320,000 distinct CDR3 sequences, over 7.5% being singletons. Sequenced sample: PBMCs. All receptors derive from a human donor in good health (CMV status not recorded). Some clones in this sample may be carry-over from other donors' samples.

V usage is TRBV20-1 and J usage is TRBJ1-5; D possibly corresponds to TRBD1 (6 bases). V dropped 6 bases and J dropped 2 bases, with 11 bases sitting between them. The CDR3 contains 13 residues. Germline values: CDR1 DFQATT, CDR2 SNEGSKA (reference sequence). The CDR3 is CSAGSGGNQPQHF. The CDR3 DNA sequence: TGCAGTGCAGGGTCAGGGGGCAATCAGCCCCAGCATTTT.

The chain employs TRBV7-2 and TRBJ2-1; weak D call: TRBD2 (5 bases). V was clipped by 6 bases and J by 1 base, with 16 bases between them. The CDR3 length is 16 residues. The V gene's germline CDR1 is SGHTA and CDR2 FQGNSA. This CDR3 reads CASRTGGTSSYNEQFF. CDR3 DNA sequence: TGTGCCAGCAGAACCGGAGGTACTAGTTCCTACAATGAGCAGTTCTTC.

This clonotype was detected only once. This sequence joins TRBV4-3 and TRBJ2-2; D call uncertain. The CDR3 has 14 amino acids. V was shortened by 1 base and J by 6 bases, with 9 bases between the two germline ends. CDR1 LGHNA and CDR2 YSLEER come from the germline V gene. DNA for the CDR3: TGCGCCAGCAGCCAAGTCCCCGTTTCCGGGGAGCTGTTTTTT. Residues: CASSQVPVSGELFF.

This clonotype showed up many times. Written as DNA, the CDR3 is TGTGCCAGCAGCCCCTCCACCCAACTCACAGATACGCAGTATTTT. This encodes CASSPSTQLTDTQYF. The V gene is TRBV7-2, the J gene TRBJ2-3; D remains unclear. Germline CDR1 and CDR2: SGHTA and FQGNSA. The CDR3 contains 15 residues. V was cut by 5 bases and J by 2 bases, with 14 bases left in between.

This clonotype occurred a few times. The chain carries TRBV6-1 and TRBJ2-1; 10 positions agree with TRBD2. Losses at the gene ends were 1 base for V and 8 bases for J; bases not matched to a gene: 5. This CDR3 spans 15 amino acids. Germline V gene lookup returns CDR1 MNHNS and CDR2 SASEGT. The CDR3 here is CASSEVAGGKDEQFF. The CDR3 region has the DNA TGTGCCAGCAGTGAAGTAGCGGGGGGTAAAGATGAGCAGTTCTTC.

This clonotype has a single count. Being one base from a much bigger clone, this may be a read error. V is TRBV7-2 and J is TRBJ2-7; TRBD2 agrees at 8 bases. CDR3 length: 16 amino acids. Germline V CDR1 and CDR2: SGHTA, FQGNSA. This chain's CDR3 is CASGRGASGYSHEQYF. CDR3 DNA: TGTGCCAGCGGCCGAGGGGCTAGCGGGTACTCCCACGAGCAGTACTTC.

At least ten counts were recorded for this clonotype. The chain combines TRBV6-1 with TRBJ2-2; D not certain. The CDR3 is 14 residues long. Germline V gene data show CDR1 as MNHNS and CDR2 as SASEGT. V dropped 7 bases and J dropped 4 bases, with 13 bases sitting between them. The CDR3 DNA is TGTGCCAGCACAGAATCCCGGGTCACCGGGGAGCTGTTTTTT. This gives the protein CASTESRVTGELFF.

This clonotype was seen at least ten times. This chain joins TRBV12-3 or TRBV12-4 and TRBJ2-5, with TRBD1 identical over 9 bases. The V segment lost 6 bases and the J segment 4 bases; nucleotides outside the gene matches: 6. The CDR3 has 14 residues. The CDR3 loop reads CASSRTGGGETQYF. The DNA for the CDR3 is TGTGCCAGCAGCCGTACAGGGGGCGGAGAGACCCAGTACTTC.

The rearrangement links TRBV19 to TRBJ1-1, with a possible D match to TRBD1 (6 bases). Trimming pared 5 bases from V and 10 bases from J, leaving 23 bases between. The CDR3 has 15 residues. Germline V lookup: CDR1 LNHDA, CDR2 SQIVND (reference sequence). CDR3 loop: CASSGSLGTRDRAFF. DNA of the CDR3: TGTGCCAGTAGTGGCAGCCTCGGGACAAGAGACCGAGCTTTCTTT.

The table lists this clonotype with many counts. This chain joins TRBV6-1 and TRBJ2-5; 9 bases map to TRBD1. This CDR3 region has 16 residues. V gave up 5 bases and J gave up 3 bases; unmatched junction bases: 10. Germline CDR1 MNHNS, CDR2 SASEGT. In nucleotides, the CDR3 is TGTGCCAGCAGTCAGTCTTCCGGGACAGGGAAAGAGACCCAGTACTTC. This encodes CASSQSSGTGKETQYF.

At least ten counts were recorded for this clonotype. The V gene is TRBV7-6, the J gene TRBJ1-4; D is perhaps TRBD1 (6 bases). Germline V gene data show CDR1 as SGHVS and CDR2 as FNYEAQ. The CDR3 runs to 13 residues. V dropped 1 base and J dropped 13 bases, with 13 bases sitting between them. The CDR3 loop reads CASSLGGGGSLFF. CDR3 in DNA: TGTGCCAGCAGCTTAGGTGGAGGGGGGTCACTGTTTTTT.

The sample holds many counts of this clonotype. This rearrangement joins TRBV7-6 to TRBJ2-2; D is unclear. Germline CDR1 and CDR2: SGHVS and FNYEAQ. There are 14 residues in the CDR3. V lost 2 bases and J 2 bases, leaving 6 bases between the germline ends. In DNA form, the CDR3 reads TGTGCCAGCAGCTTAATGGTTAACACCGGGGAGCTGTTTTTT. Translated: CASSLMVNTGELFF.

This clonotype was observed a few times. The chain employs TRBV19 and TRBJ2-2; D remains unclear. This CDR3 has 15 residues. V dropped 2 bases and J dropped 0 bases, with 7 bases sitting between them. Per the germline V gene, CDR1 is LNHDA and CDR2 is SQIVND (reference sequence). CDR3 in amino acids: CASSINTPNTGELFF. In nucleotides, the CDR3 is TGTGCCAGTAGTATAAATACACCGAACACCGGGGAGCTGTTTTTT.

This clonotype was seen repeatedly, ten times or more. The chain recombines TRBV7-9 with TRBJ2-3; 14 positions match TRBD2. Trimming at V came to 5 bases and at J to 0 bases, leaving 7 bases not matched to a gene. Germline V gene sequence: CDR1 SEHNR, CDR2 FQNEAQ (reference sequence). The CDR3 has 18 residues. The chain's CDR3 is CASSRGTSGSSSTDTQYF. In DNA, the CDR3 is TGTGCCAGCAGCCGCGGGACTAGCGGGAGTTCGAGCACAGATACGCAGTATTTT. Looking up the rest from reference TRBV7-9 and TRBJ2-3 gives the full variable domain: DTGVSQNPRHKITKRGQNVTFRCDPISEHNRLYWYRQTLGQGPEFLTYFQNEAQLEKSRLLSDRFSAERPKGSFSTLEIQRTEQGDSAMYLCASSRGTSGSSSTDTQYFGPGTRLTVL.